These 24 T cell receptor beta chains were all obtained from the same sample, sequenced in a study of blood T cell repertoires in COVID-19. The assay was immunoSEQ multiplex PCR, and TCRdb's table has in-frame clones only and misses some. The data contain more than 95,000 clones, around 81% of them singletons. Sequences were obtained from peripheral blood. The origin of the receptors is a man in his 60s with acute or convalescent COVID-19.

This chain joins TRBV12-5 and TRBJ2-3; 8 positions match TRBD2. Per the germline V gene, CDR1 is LGHNT and CDR2 is FRNRAP. The V and J ends lost 6 bases and 5 bases, in that order; junction bases with no gene match: 10. There are 15 residues in the CDR3. CDR3 nucleotide sequence: TGTGCTAGTGGCCCGGGACTAGTTTTCGGAGATACGCAGTATTTT. Protein product: CASGPGLVFGDTQYF. Full variable domain (rest looked up from reference TRBV12-5 and TRBJ2-3): DARVTQTPRHKVTEMGQEVTMRCQPILGHNTVFWYRQTMMQGLELLAYFRNRAPLDDSGMPKDRFSAEMPDATLATLKIQPSEPRDSAVYFCASGPGLVFGDTQYFGPGTRLTVL.

This chain uses TRBV15 with TRBJ2-2; perhaps TRBD1 as D (6 bases). This CDR3 spans 14 amino acids. V was cut by 3 bases and J by 2 bases, with 7 bases left in between. Germline V gene data show CDR1 as LNHNV and CDR2 as YYDKDF (reference sequence). The CDR3 sequence is CATSSRGNTGELFF. The CDR3 DNA reads as TGTGCCACCAGCAGCAGGGGAAACACCGGGGAGCTGTTTTTT.

The chain is built from TRBV2 and TRBJ1-4; 10 nucleotides align to TRBD1. CDR1 and CDR2 (germline): SNHLY, FYNNEI. V trimming: 9 bases; J trimming: 5 bases; junction bases outside the gene matches: 9. The CDR3 has 15 amino acids. In DNA form, the CDR3 reads TGTGCCAGTAGGCCGGGACAGGGGAGAAATGAAAAACTGTTTTTT. It codes for CASRPGQGRNEKLFF.

This clone came up a few times. Other DNA sequences in this sample translate to the same CDR3. The chain recombines TRBV7-9 with TRBJ1-4; D may be TRBD1 (6 bases). The V gene lost 6 bases and the J gene lost 1 base, with 15 bases spanning the gap. Germline CDR1 and CDR2: SEHNR and FQNEAQ (reference sequence). The CDR3 runs to 16 residues. The CDR3 loop is CASSLGFRGTNEKLFF. For the CDR3, the DNA is TGTGCCAGCAGTCTGGGCTTCAGGGGAACTAATGAAAAACTGTTTTTT.

V gene TRBV4-3 combines with J gene TRBJ2-1, with 11 bases aligning to TRBD2. CDR1 LGHNA and CDR2 YSLEER come from the germline V gene. J gave up 2 bases and V 0 bases, and 9 bases lay outside the gene matches. CDR3 size: 19 residues. CDR3 protein: CASSQDLVLAGVAYNEQFF. The CDR3 coding sequence is TGCGCCAGCAGCCAAGATTTGGTACTAGCGGGAGTTGCCTACAATGAGCAGTTCTTC.

The J gene is TRBJ2-1, the V gene TRBV24-1; TRBD1 aligns across 10 bases. The length of the CDR3 is 13 residues. J gave up 6 bases and V 9 bases, and 4 bases lay outside the gene matches. Germline-derived CDR1 and CDR2 are KGHDR and SFDVKD. The CDR3 sequence is CATEGQGGNEQFF. For the CDR3, the DNA is TGTGCCACCGAAGGACAGGGGGGCAATGAGCAGTTCTTC.

This rearrangement joins TRBV9 to TRBJ2-1; TRBD2 agrees at 9 bases. Losses at the gene ends were 3 bases for V and 5 bases for J; bases not matched to a gene: 6. The germline V gene has CDR1 SGDLS and CDR2 YYNGEE. The CDR3 length is 15 residues. The CDR3 here is CASSAAGGHNNEQFF. In nucleotides, the CDR3 is TGTGCCAGCAGCGCCGCGGGGGGGCATAACAATGAGCAGTTCTTC.

In its sample, this clone was seen a few times. The rearrangement links TRBV30 to TRBJ2-7, with D tentatively TRBD1 (6 bases). Germline V lookup: CDR1 GTSNPN, CDR2 SVGIG (reference sequence). The CDR3 is 14 residues long. Trimming shortened V by 1 base and J by 3 bases, and 13 bases separated the two germline ends. The CDR3 DNA reads TGTGCCTGGAGTGCCCGGGACAACGTCTACGAGCAGTACTTC. Residues: CAWSARDNVYEQYF. Filled out from reference TRBV30 and TRBJ2-7, the complete variable domain reads SQTIHQWPATLVQPVGSPLSLECTVEGTSNPNLYWYRQAAGRGLQLLFYSVGIGQISSEVPQNLSASRPQDRQFILSSKKLLLSDSGFYLCAWSARDNVYEQYFGPGTRLTVT.

The gene calls are TRBV9 and TRBJ2-1; 7 positions agree with TRBD1. Trimming at V came to 0 bases and at J to 5 bases, leaving 5 bases not matched to a gene. The CDR3 contains 15 residues. Germline CDR1 is SGDLS and CDR2 is YYNGEE. The CDR3 DNA reads as TGTGCCAGCAGCGTAGGAATAGGACAGGACAATGAGCAGTTCTTC. This gives the protein CASSVGIGQDNEQFF. The full variable domain, with the rest looked up from reference TRBV9 and TRBJ2-1, is DSGVTQTPKHLITATGQRVTLRCSPRSGDLSVYWYQQSLDQGLQFLIQYYNGEERAKGNILERFSAQQFPDLHSELNLSSLELGDSALYFCASSVGIGQDNEQFFGPGTRLTVL.

The chain uses TRBV10-2 and TRBJ2-7; 8 bases match TRBD1. Germline CDR1 reads WSHSY; CDR2 reads SAAADI. V lost 6 bases, J lost 5 bases, and 3 bases stayed unmatched. The CDR3 is made up of 12 amino acids. This chain's CDR3 is CASSQGANEQYF. The CDR3 region has the DNA TGCGCCAGCAGCCAGGGGGCCAACGAGCAGTACTTC.

J is TRBJ2-2 and V is TRBV5-4; perhaps TRBD1 as D (5 bases). Trimming stripped 4 bases from V and 1 base from J, with 11 bases between. CDR3 length: 15 amino acids. Looked up from germline, CDR1 is SGHNT and CDR2 is YYREEE (reference sequence). In DNA form, the CDR3 reads TGTGCCAGCAGCGGCGGACAAGTGAACACCGGGGAGCTGTTTTTT. It yields the protein CASSGGQVNTGELFF. Filled out from reference TRBV5-4 and TRBJ2-2, the complete variable domain reads ETGVTQSPTHLIKTRGQQVTLRCSSQSGHNTVSWYQQALGQGPQFIFQYYREEENGRGNFPPRFSGLQFPNYSSELNVNALELDDSALYLCASSGGQVNTGELFFGEGSRLTVL.

The V gene is TRBV27, the J gene TRBJ2-6; D is uncertain. The CDR3 length is 15 residues. The V gene's germline CDR1 is MNHEY and CDR2 SMNVEV (reference sequence). Trimming pared 6 bases from V and 0 bases from J, leaving 9 bases between. The CDR3 loop is CASRKRFSGANVLTF. In DNA form, the CDR3 reads TGTGCCAGCAGAAAGAGGTTCTCTGGGGCCAACGTCCTGACTTTC.

The rearrangement uses TRBV18 and TRBJ1-5, with D possibly being TRBD1 (5 bases). The CDR3 runs 14 residues. V shed 5 bases and J shed 2 bases, with 10 bases lying between them. Germline V CDR1 and CDR2: KGHSH, LQKENI. CDR3 bases: TGTGCCAGCTCAGCCACAGGCGGCAATCAGCCCCAGCATTTT. Encoded protein: CASSATGGNQPQHF.

The chain combines TRBV7-3 with TRBJ2-3; possibly TRBD1 for D (6 bases). The germline V gene has CDR1 SGHTA and CDR2 FQGTGA. The V end lost 3 bases, the J end lost 3 bases, and 16 bases lay between the germline ends. The CDR3 has 16 residues. Here the CDR3 DNA reads TGTGCCAGCAGCTTTGGGTGGGAACAGGGAACAGATACGCAGTATTTT. Translated, it gives CASSFGWEQGTDTQYF.

V gene TRBV7-2 combines with J gene TRBJ2-3; D unclear. Trimming removed 4 bases at V and 4 bases at J, with 12 bases between. The CDR3 loop spans 14 amino acids. CDR1 is SGHTA and CDR2 is FQGNSA in the germline V gene. The CDR3 loop is CASSSTSPPDTQYF. CDR3 DNA: TGTGCCAGCAGCTCCACATCCCCCCCAGATACGCAGTATTTT.

This chain links TRBV7-6 with TRBJ2-2; 9 bases fit TRBD1. CDR1 and CDR2 from the germline V gene are SGHVS and FNYEAQ. The J segment lost 0 bases and the V segment lost 5 bases, leaving 1 base of the junction unmatched. CDR3 length: 15 residues. The CDR3 DNA is TGTGCCAGCAGCAGACAGGGGGCGAACACCGGGGAGCTGTTTTTT. It translates to CASSRQGANTGELFF.

The chain joins TRBV19 to TRBJ2-1; D uncertain. Trimming removed 7 bases from V and 5 bases from J, with 12 bases in between. Germline CDR1 LNHDA, CDR2 SQIVND (reference sequence). This CDR3 is 13 amino acids long. This CDR3 is CASMSRRDNEQFF. The DNA for the CDR3 is TGTGCCAGTATGTCGCGGCGAGACAATGAGCAGTTCTTC.

The V gene is TRBV27, the J gene TRBJ2-2, with TRBD1 identical over 10 bases. Germline lookup yields CDR1 MNHEY and CDR2 SMNVEV (reference sequence). The CDR3 totals 19 residues. V lost 5 bases to trimming and J lost 6 bases; unmatched junction nucleotides: 18. The CDR3 spells CASSLTLSGTGEPAGELFF. The CDR3 coding sequence is TGTGCCAGCAGTCTGACCCTCTCCGGGACAGGGGAACCTGCCGGGGAGCTGTTTTTT.

The chain uses TRBV6-5 and TRBJ1-1; D may be TRBD1 (5 bases). Trimming took 6 bases from V and 1 from J, leaving 9 bases between them. This CDR3 has 13 residues. Germline assignment: CDR1 MNHEY and CDR2 SVGAGI. The CDR3: CASRLRENTEAFF. CDR3 bases: TGTGCCAGCAGACTCAGGGAGAACACTGAAGCTTTCTTT.

Details on this clone: A read error may account for a junction end that differs from germline. This rearrangement joins TRBV20-1 to TRBJ2-5; D unresolved. CDR1 and CDR2 from the germline V gene are DFQATT and SNEGSKA (reference sequence). This CDR3 spans 10 amino acids. CDR3 loop: CSAHQATQYF. The CDR3 region has the DNA TGCAGTGCCCATCAAGCGACCCAGTACTTC.

This clone was counted only a few times. The chain carries TRBV6-1 and TRBJ1-2; no clear D gene. Germline values: CDR1 MNHNS, CDR2 SASEGT. The CDR3 loop spans 15 amino acids. V was trimmed by 1 base and J by 5 bases, leaving 14 bases between them. The CDR3 DNA reads as TGTGCCAGCAGTGAAGGGGCTGAGGGTCGTTATGGCTACACCTTC. Translated, it gives CASSEGAEGRYGYTF.

The J gene is TRBJ2-5, the V gene TRBV5-1; 8 positions agree with TRBD1. The length of the CDR3 is 15 residues. CDR1 SGHRS and CDR2 YFSETQ come from the germline V gene. V lost 5 bases to trimming and J lost 4 bases; unmatched junction nucleotides: 10. CDR3 sequence: CASSIQQGVGETQYF. DNA for the CDR3: TGCGCCAGCAGTATACAACAGGGGGTAGGAGAGACCCAGTACTTC.

The chain recombines TRBV5-1 with TRBJ1-2; 7 positions agree with TRBD1. The junction had 8 bases not matched to a gene; V was cut back by 2 bases and J by 4 bases. Germline loops: CDR1 SGHRS, CDR2 YFSETQ. This CDR3 contains 15 residues. DNA of the CDR3: TGCGCCAGCAGCTTAACAGGGGAAGGAGGCTATGGCTACACCTTC. It is translated as CASSLTGEGGYGYTF.

V is TRBV18 and J is TRBJ2-7, with 7 bases aligning to TRBD2. Germline V gives CDR1 KGHSH, CDR2 LQKENI. V trimming: 3 bases; J trimming: 3 bases; junction bases outside the gene matches: 5. The CDR3 loop spans 14 amino acids. This chain's CDR3 is CASSPPGLLYEQYF. The CDR3 nucleotides read TGTGCCAGCTCACCTCCGGGACTACTCTACGAGCAGTACTTC.